The 18 T cell receptor beta chains reported below all come from one sample, sequenced in a study of blood T cell repertoires in COVID-19. The assay was immunoSEQ multiplex PCR, and TCRdb's table has in-frame clones only and misses some. This sample has roughly 80,000 clones, with roughly 87% found just once. Sequencing was performed on peripheral blood. These receptors were taken from an elderly woman with active or convalescent COVID-19.

The chain has TRBV6-1 and TRBJ2-5; D not resolved. V lost 3 bases and J lost 5, with 19 bases in between. The CDR3 has 16 residues. Germline V lookup: CDR1 MNHNS, CDR2 SASEGT. The CDR3 DNA reads as TGTGCCAGCAGTGATACTGGTCGTGGCGGTCCGGAGACCCAGTACTTC. It codes for CASSDTGRGGPETQYF.

This chain uses TRBV27 with TRBJ2-3; TRBD2 is a possible D gene (5 bases). Between the trimmed V and J ends, which lost 6 bases and 2 bases, there was a span of 18 bases. Germline V CDR1 and CDR2: MNHEY, SMNVEV (reference sequence). The CDR3 has 16 residues. The chain's CDR3 is CASSSLRRAYTDTQYF. Written as DNA, the CDR3 is TGTGCCAGCAGCTCCCTTCGGCGGGCGTACACAGATACGCAGTATTTT.

The gene calls are TRBV11-2 and TRBJ2-1; 7 bases map to TRBD2. J lost 9 bases, V lost 7 bases, and 9 bases had no gene match. The CDR3 has 13 residues. Germline V gene lookup returns CDR1 SGHAT and CDR2 FQNNGV. CDR3 loop: CASTREGLSEQFF. The CDR3 coding sequence is TGTGCCAGCACAAGGGAGGGTCTCTCTGAGCAGTTCTTC.

The chain joins TRBV28 to TRBJ2-5; 9 nucleotides line up with TRBD2. The germline V gene has CDR1 MDHEN and CDR2 SYDVKM. The CDR3 runs 15 residues. Trimming took 4 bases from V and 5 from J; bases not matched to a gene: 8. The CDR3 region has the DNA TGTGCCAGCAGTTCCTTAGCGGGAGTAAGGGAGACCCAGTACTTC. Translation: CASSSLAGVRETQYF. Combining the CDR3 with reference TRBV28 and TRBJ2-5 gives the whole variable domain DVKVTQSSRYLVKRTGEKVFLECVQDMDHENMFWYRQDPGLGLRLIYFSYDVKMKEKGDIPEGYSVSREKKERFSLILESASTNQTSMYLCASSSLAGVRETQYFGPGTRLLVL.

The chain has TRBV6-6 and TRBJ2-6, with 7 bases aligning to TRBD2. The CDR3 is 16 amino acids. CDR1 and CDR2 (germline): MNHNY, SVGAGI (reference sequence). J gave up 4 bases and V 0 bases, and 3 bases lay outside the gene matches. The DNA of the CDR3 is TGTGCCAGCAGTTACTCGGGAGGGACCGGGGCCAACGTCCTGACTTTC. It codes for CASSYSGGTGANVLTF.

This chain connects TRBV27 to TRBJ2-7; 8 bases match TRBD1. The J segment lost 1 base and the V segment lost 5 bases, leaving 10 bases of the junction unmatched. CDR1 is MNHEY, CDR2 SMNVEV, per germline (reference sequence). This CDR3 has 16 amino acids. In DNA form, the CDR3 reads TGTGCCAGCAGTCCAGGGTGGGGGACAGGTTCCTACGAGCAGTACTTC. It encodes CASSPGWGTGSYEQYF.

The chain joins TRBV6-2 or TRBV6-3 to TRBJ2-1; TRBD2 agrees at 7 bases. V lost 6 bases, J lost 9 bases, and 2 bases stayed unmatched. Per germline, CDR1 MNHEY and CDR2 SVGEGT. The CDR3 runs to 11 residues. For the CDR3, the DNA is TGTGCCAGCAGCTGGGAGGGTGAGCAGTTCTTC. Translating gives CASSWEGEQFF.

The V and J genes are TRBV24-1 and TRBJ2-7; TRBD1 might be the D (6 bases). The germline gives CDR1 KGHDR, CDR2 SFDVKD. The CDR3 spans 12 residues. Trimming cost V 9 bases and J 2 bases, with 10 bases left between them. CDR3 loop: CATQGHTYEQYF. CDR3 nucleotides: TGTGCCACCCAGGGGCACACCTACGAGCAGTACTTC.

Only a few counts were recorded for this clone. The rearrangement uses TRBV5-4 and TRBJ2-5, with D perhaps TRBD1 (7 bases). Trimming removed 5 bases at V and 5 bases at J, with 13 bases between. Germline values: CDR1 SGHNT, CDR2 YYREEE (reference sequence). This CDR3 contains 13 residues. This chain's CDR3 is CASREQGRETQYF. The CDR3 bases are TGTGCCAGCAGGGAACAGGGGAGGGAGACCCAGTACTTC.

V and J are TRBV19 and TRBJ2-1; 7 nucleotides line up with TRBD2. The CDR3 extends over 15 amino acids. Unmatched junction bases numbered 7, after V lost 6 bases and J lost 2 bases. Germline assignment: CDR1 LNHDA and CDR2 SQIVND (reference sequence). The CDR3 region is CASRPPGLTYNEQFF. CDR3 DNA: TGTGCCAGTAGGCCTCCGGGACTAACCTACAATGAGCAGTTCTTC.

The table lists this clone with a few counts. This rearrangement joins TRBV6-6 to TRBJ1-1, with D possibly being TRBD1 (5 bases). The germline CDR1 and CDR2 sequences are MNHNY and SVGAGI (reference sequence). V lost 4 bases, J lost 2 bases, and 14 bases lay in between. CDR3 size: 15 residues. CDR3 region: CASSLTVALNTEAFF. The DNA for the CDR3 is TGTGCCAGCAGTTTGACAGTAGCTTTAAACACTGAAGCTTTCTTT.

The CDR3 region is CASSPSEGGYTF. Here the CDR3 DNA reads TGTGCCAGCAGCCCCTCGGAGGGTGGCTACACCTTC. The chain combines TRBV3-1 (or the pseudogene TRBV3-2) with TRBJ1-2; D is ambiguous. The CDR3 is 12 amino acids. CDR1 is LGHDT and CDR2 is YNNKEL in the germline V gene (reference sequence). V was trimmed by 4 bases and J by 7 bases, leaving 10 bases between them.

This rearrangement joins TRBV6-5 to TRBJ2-3, with D unresolved. Germline loops: CDR1 MNHEY, CDR2 SVGAGI. This CDR3 has 12 amino acids. V was shortened by 6 bases and J by 8 bases, with 12 bases between the two germline ends. CDR3 in amino acids: CASRTSVATQYF. The CDR3, as DNA: TGTGCCAGCAGAACCAGCGTGGCTACGCAGTATTTT.

The rearrangement joins TRBV28 to TRBJ2-7; TRBD1 is a possible D gene (6 bases). The germline V gene has CDR1 MDHEN and CDR2 SYDVKM. CDR3 size: 13 residues. V dropped 1 base and J dropped 6 bases, with 10 bases sitting between them. DNA for the CDR3: TGTGCCAGCAGTTTATCAGGGGTAGGCGAGCAGTACTTC. Protein sequence: CASSLSGVGEQYF.

The rearrangement joins TRBV5-1 to TRBJ1-1; perhaps TRBD1 as D (5 bases). Germline V gene lookup returns CDR1 SGHRS and CDR2 YFSETQ. The CDR3 totals 15 residues. Trimming took off 0 bases at V and 4 bases at J, with 13 bases between the two ends. The chain's CDR3 is CASSLGAGRGTEAFF. The CDR3 DNA reads as TGCGCCAGCAGCTTGGGGGCAGGGAGGGGCACTGAAGCTTTCTTT. Based on the CDR3 plus reference TRBV5-1 and TRBJ1-1, the full variable domain is KAGVTQTPRYLIKTRGQQVTLSCSPISGHRSVSWYQQTPGQGLQFLFEYFSETQRNKGNFPGRFSGRQFSNSRSEMNVSTLELGDSALYLCASSLGAGRGTEAFFGQGTRLTVV.

The rearrangement uses TRBV2 and TRBJ2-7, with TRBD1 identical over 7 bases. The V gene's germline CDR1 is SNHLY and CDR2 FYNNEI. With 3 bases clipped from V and 3 bases from J, the junction kept 2 bases outside the gene matches. The CDR3 length is 13 residues. CDR3 region: CASSETGSYEQYF. CDR3 in DNA: TGTGCCAGCAGTGAGACAGGGAGCTACGAGCAGTACTTC.

This chain uses TRBV9 with TRBJ2-3; 9 bases map to TRBD1. This CDR3 contains 17 residues. Germline trimming cut 0 bases from V and 1 base from J; bases unmatched to any gene: 6. Germline loops: CDR1 SGDLS, CDR2 YYNGEE. CDR3 loop: CASSVVPRTGGTDTQYF. The CDR3 DNA reads TGTGCCAGCAGCGTAGTGCCGCGGACAGGGGGCACAGATACGCAGTATTTT.

The chain employs TRBV19 and TRBJ2-1, with 15 bases that match TRBD2. The CDR3 contains 17 residues. Germline loops: CDR1 LNHDA, CDR2 SQIVND (reference sequence). Trimming removed 4 bases from V and 4 bases from J; junction bases left unmatched: 5. CDR3 nucleotide sequence: TGTGCCAGTAGTAGGACTAGCGGGAGGGCCATTTACAATGAGCAGTTCTTC. Residues: CASSRTSGRAIYNEQFF.